This is a list of T cell receptor beta chains from one sample in a study of cytomegalovirus exposure and HLA in healthy donors. TCRdb keeps only in-frame clones here, not all; method: immunoSEQ multiplex PCR. This sample has around 150,000 clones; approximately 79% occur once, and the top ten carry approximately 6.9%. Material for sequencing was PBMCs. The receptors were sampled from a man aged 35-49 years in good health and CMV-seropositive. Each CDR3 is given with its conserved first and last residue. A D gene is named only where the DNA matches it firmly. Size tells how often a clone was seen (once, few, many) or the class of an expanded clone, and some rows leave it out.

CAARAGGWGYTF	TGTGCCGCCCGAGCAGGTGGCTGGGGCTACACCTTC	TRBV7-2	TRBJ1-2	-	-
CASSDWRGGPTGELFF	TGTGCCAGCAGTGACTGGCGGGGGGGCCCTACCGGGGAGCTGTTTTTT	TRBV27	TRBJ2-2	-	TRBD2
CASRRTSGLGEQYF	TGTGCCAGCAGGAGGACTAGCGGGCTCGGGGAGCAGTACTTC	TRBV6-4	TRBJ2-7	few	TRBD2
CASSITGSPSLAKNIQYF	TGTGCCAGTAGTATAACAGGATCGCCGTCTTTAGCCAAAAACATTCAGTACTTC	TRBV19	TRBJ2-4	-	-
CASSFRGTDTQYF	TGTGCCAGCAGCTTTCGGGGAACAGATACGCAGTATTTT	TRBV7-6	TRBJ2-3	few	-
CASRARGDMSSYNEQFF	TGTGCCAGCAGGGCGCGGGGGGATATGAGCTCCTACAATGAGCAGTTCTTC	TRBV2	TRBJ2-1	-	TRBD2
CASSYSKTQDQPQHF	TGTGCCAGCAGTTACTCGAAAACCCAGGATCAGCCCCAGCATTTT	TRBV6-5	TRBJ1-5	once	-
CASRDYNTYEQYF	TGTGCCAGCAGAGACTACAACACCTACGAGCAGTACTTC	TRBV6-5	TRBJ2-7	-	-
CSAGGTSYEQYF	TGCAGCGCCGGGGGGACCTCCTACGAGCAGTACTTC	TRBV29-1	TRBJ2-7	-	TRBD2
CASARTGDYEQYF	TGTGCCAGCGCTAGGACGGGGGACTACGAGCAGTACTTC	TRBV2	TRBJ2-7	once	-
CASSLRDRGLEKLFF	TGTGCCAGCAGTTTACGGGACAGGGGGCTTGAAAAACTGTTTTTT	TRBV27	TRBJ1-4	-	TRBD1
CASRILAGGGDTQYF	TGTGCCAGCAGGATACTAGCGGGAGGGGGGGATACGCAGTATTTT	TRBV6-1	TRBJ2-3	-	TRBD2
CASSLGQGSYGYTF	TGCGCCAGCAGCCTAGGACAGGGCAGCTATGGCTACACCTTC	TRBV5-1	TRBJ1-2	-	TRBD1
CASSLRGLMNTEAFF	TGTGCCAGCAGTTTGAGAGGGCTCATGAACACTGAAGCTTTCTTT	TRBV28	TRBJ1-1	-	-
CASSRRQGQRDEQYF	TGTGCCAGCAGCCGACGACAGGGCCAAAGGGACGAGCAGTACTTC	TRBV5-4	TRBJ2-7	-	TRBD1
CASSPTGVAGVPLREQFF	TGTGCCAGCTCACCCACAGGGGTAGCGGGGGTACCTCTCCGGGAGCAGTTCTTC	TRBV18	TRBJ2-1	-	TRBD2
CASRASGVETQYF	TGTGCCAGCAGGGCTAGCGGGGTCGAGACCCAGTACTTC	TRBV27	TRBJ2-5	-	TRBD2
CASSIAGANTEAFF	TGTGCCAGTAGTATTGCAGGCGCGAACACTGAAGCTTTCTTT	TRBV19	TRBJ1-1	-	-